A single T cell receptor beta chain is shown here with its context. What it binds is unknown. V was clipped by 6 bases and J by 10 bases, with 13 bases between them. CDR1 MNHEY and CDR2 SMNVEV come from the germline V gene (reference sequence). This CDR3 comprises 11 residues. This record comes from a study of T-cell memory formation after mild COVID-19. TCRdb recomputed calls from the 5' RACE reads with MiXCR, one row per CDR3 protein. The table has almost 550,000 distinct CDR3 sequences, roughly 22% seen once. General study results and limits: Researchers found some responding clones in pre-infection memory, a sign that cross-reactive memory joined. Contracting clones, day 15 to 85, had balanced CD4/CD8, and later expanders favored CD4+. Of the contracting clones, CD4+ ones lay mainly in CM and EM, and CD8+ ones in EMRA.

Input material: PBMCs or a T cell subset sorted from them (not recorded which). V is TRBV27 and J is TRBJ2-7, with D tentatively TRBD2 (6 bases). The TCR was taken from an adult woman who had mild COVID-19 (a few samples of this study predate the infection). Cell type and time point are not known. In DNA form, the CDR3 reads TGTGCCAGCAGCTCCGGGACTCCCCAGTACTTC. This translates into CASSSGTPQYF.